The sequence of this T cell receptor beta chain was determined in a study of early T cells in non-severe SARS-CoV-2 infection (dated by TCRdb to the early 2020s). Some background on the complete study: TCR sequencing used bulk RNA from unsorted whole blood, so alpha and beta chains could not be paired.

For this clonotype: Its binding antigen is unknown. The sample holds no much larger clone one base away, and base qualities are not on file.

The method was 5' RACE. Instrument used: NextSeq 500. The TCR library protocol attached unique molecular identifiers to individual cDNA molecules to correct for sequencing error and PCR bias. Sequencing covered both TCR alpha and beta chains, and within each sample the abundances of alpha and beta sequences were tightly co-correlated. Concerning the study's data processing: V gene, J gene and CDR3 annotation of TCR sequences was performed with Decombinator V4. TCRs were defined as expanded if a significant change between any two time points was detected under a Poisson model with p below 0.0001. TCR abundances were normalised to the total number of TCRs sequenced in each sample and reported as counts per million. TRAV1-2 paired with TRAJ12, TRAJ20 or TRAJ33 defined MAIT TCRs, while TRAV10 paired with TRAJ18 defined iNKT TCRs. VDJdb, accessed on 1 November 2021, was searched for TCRs annotated for CMV, EBV and SARS-CoV-2, and TCRs annotated for more than one antigen were excluded. Using fastp trimming at Q25 and MiXCR clonotype assembly, TCRdb reanalyzed the public sequencing data and kept in-frame beta chains. Every entry covers one CDR3 protein and lists the most common genes and DNA from its rows. TCRdb, rather than the study authors, made the V and J calls. The table for this sample lists about 80,000 distinct CDR3 sequences; 5% to 6.5% of them were counted only once. Clones ranked in the top ten supply just under 8% of the sample.

After removal of 4 bases from V and 2 bases from J, the junction retains 3 bases not matched to a gene. Sequences SQVTM (CDR1) and ANQGSEA (CDR2) are obtained from the germline V gene. The CDR3, cysteine through phenylalanine, is 14 amino acids long. CDR3 DNA only is kept here, 42 bases in frame from base 1. What the research found in general, with its limitations: VDJdb matching was skewed toward anti-spike CD8 responses and likely underestimated virus-specific expansions by missing private and CD4 specificities.

Set within a cohort of healthcare workers in London, UK, this nested case-control study involved weekly PCR testing of nasopharyngeal swabs along with blood sampling. Healthcare workers were enrolled in the week of the UK lockdown, from 23 to 31 March 2020, and were followed every week for up to about 16 weeks. The sequenced sample consisted of whole blood. This clonotype was sampled from an adult who was a healthcare worker with PCR-confirmed SARS-CoV-2 infection or an uninfected control (not recorded which). This sequence uses TRBV29-1 and TRBJ2-7; TRBD1 lines up with 12 middle nucleotides. Here the CDR3 is given as CSVAGQGAAYEQYF. The base sequence is TGCAGCGTTGCGGGACAGGGGGCAGCCTACGAGCAGTACTTC.